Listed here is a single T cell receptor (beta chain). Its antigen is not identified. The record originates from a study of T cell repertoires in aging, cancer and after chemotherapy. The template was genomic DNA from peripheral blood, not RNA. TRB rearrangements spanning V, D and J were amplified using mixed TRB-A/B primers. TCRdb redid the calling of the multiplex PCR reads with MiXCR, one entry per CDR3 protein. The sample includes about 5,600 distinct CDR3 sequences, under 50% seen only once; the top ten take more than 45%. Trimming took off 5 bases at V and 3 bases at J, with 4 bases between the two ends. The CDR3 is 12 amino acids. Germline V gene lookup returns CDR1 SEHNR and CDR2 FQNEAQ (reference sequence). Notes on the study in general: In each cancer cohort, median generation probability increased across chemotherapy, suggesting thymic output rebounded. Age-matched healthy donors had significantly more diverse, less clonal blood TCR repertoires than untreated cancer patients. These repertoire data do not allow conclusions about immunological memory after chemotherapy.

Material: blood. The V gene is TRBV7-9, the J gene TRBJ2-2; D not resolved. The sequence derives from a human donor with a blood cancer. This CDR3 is CASSPYTGELFF. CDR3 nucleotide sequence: TGTGCCAGCAGCCCCTACACCGGGGAGCTGTTTTTT.